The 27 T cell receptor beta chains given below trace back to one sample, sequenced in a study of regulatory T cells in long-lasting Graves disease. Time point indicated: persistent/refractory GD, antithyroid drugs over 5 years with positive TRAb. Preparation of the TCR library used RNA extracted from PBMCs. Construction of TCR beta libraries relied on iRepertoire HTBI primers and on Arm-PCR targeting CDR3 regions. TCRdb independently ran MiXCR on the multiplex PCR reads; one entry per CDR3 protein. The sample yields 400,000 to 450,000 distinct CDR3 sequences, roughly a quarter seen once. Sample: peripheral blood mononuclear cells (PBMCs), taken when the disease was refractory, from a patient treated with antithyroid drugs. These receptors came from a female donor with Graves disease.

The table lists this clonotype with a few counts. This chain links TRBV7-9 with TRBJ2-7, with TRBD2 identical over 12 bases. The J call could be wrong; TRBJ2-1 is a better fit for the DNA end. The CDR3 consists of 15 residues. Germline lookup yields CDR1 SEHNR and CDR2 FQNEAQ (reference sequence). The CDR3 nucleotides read TGTGCCAGCAGCTTAGGGACTAGCGGGGAGGCTGAGCAGTTCTTC. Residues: CASSLGTSGEAEQFF.

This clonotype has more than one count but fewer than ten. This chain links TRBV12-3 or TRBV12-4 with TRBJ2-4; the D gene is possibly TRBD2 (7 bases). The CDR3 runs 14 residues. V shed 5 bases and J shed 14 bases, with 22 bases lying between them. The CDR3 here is CASSPRGGGYGEYF. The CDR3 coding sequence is TGTGCCAGCAGTCCGAGGGGGGGGGGATATGGAGAGTACTTC.

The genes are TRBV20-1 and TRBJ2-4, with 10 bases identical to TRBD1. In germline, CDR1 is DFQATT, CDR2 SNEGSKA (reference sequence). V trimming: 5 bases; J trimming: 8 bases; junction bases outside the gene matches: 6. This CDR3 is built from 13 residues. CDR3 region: CSAGDRGWHIQYF. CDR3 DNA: TGCAGTGCTGGGGACAGGGGCTGGCACATTCAGTACTTC.

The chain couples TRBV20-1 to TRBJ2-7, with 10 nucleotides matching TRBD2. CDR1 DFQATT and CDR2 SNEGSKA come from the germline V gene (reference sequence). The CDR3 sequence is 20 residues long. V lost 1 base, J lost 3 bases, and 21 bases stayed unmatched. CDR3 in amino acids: CSARAGTAGTSVVFGYEQYF. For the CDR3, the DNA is TGCAGTGCTAGAGCCGGGACAGCCGGGACTAGCGTCGTTTTCGGCTACGAGCAGTACTTC.

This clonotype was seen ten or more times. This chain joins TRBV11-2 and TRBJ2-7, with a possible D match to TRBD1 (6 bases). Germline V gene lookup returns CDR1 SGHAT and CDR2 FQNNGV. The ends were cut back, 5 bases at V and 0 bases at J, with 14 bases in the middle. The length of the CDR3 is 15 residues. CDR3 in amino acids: CASSTRQAFSYEQYF. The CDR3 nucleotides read TGTGCCAGCAGCACCAGACAGGCGTTCTCCTACGAGCAGTACTTC.

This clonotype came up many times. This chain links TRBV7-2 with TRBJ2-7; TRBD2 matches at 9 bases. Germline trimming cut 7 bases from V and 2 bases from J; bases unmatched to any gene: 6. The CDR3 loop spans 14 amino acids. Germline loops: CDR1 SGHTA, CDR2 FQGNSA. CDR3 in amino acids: CASTKLAGPYEQYF. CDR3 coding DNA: TGTGCCAGCACCAAACTAGCGGGTCCCTACGAGCAGTACTTC.

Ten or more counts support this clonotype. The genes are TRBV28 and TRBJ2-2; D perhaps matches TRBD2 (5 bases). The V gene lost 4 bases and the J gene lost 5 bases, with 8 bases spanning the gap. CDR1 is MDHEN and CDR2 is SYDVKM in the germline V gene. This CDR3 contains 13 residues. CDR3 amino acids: CASSWRRTGELFF. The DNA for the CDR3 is TGTGCCAGCAGTTGGAGGAGAACCGGGGAGCTGTTTTTT. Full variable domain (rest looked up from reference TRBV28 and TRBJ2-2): DVKVTQSSRYLVKRTGEKVFLECVQDMDHENMFWYRQDPGLGLRLIYFSYDVKMKEKGDIPEGYSVSREKKERFSLILESASTNQTSMYLCASSWRRTGELFFGEGSRLTVL.

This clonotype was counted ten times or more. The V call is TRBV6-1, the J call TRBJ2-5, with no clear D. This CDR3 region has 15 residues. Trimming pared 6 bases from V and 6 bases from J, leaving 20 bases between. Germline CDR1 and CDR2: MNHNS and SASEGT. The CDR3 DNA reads TGTGCCAGCAGCTCTCTGAAGGTCCGTACGAAGACCCAGTACTTC. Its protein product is CASSSLKVRTKTQYF.

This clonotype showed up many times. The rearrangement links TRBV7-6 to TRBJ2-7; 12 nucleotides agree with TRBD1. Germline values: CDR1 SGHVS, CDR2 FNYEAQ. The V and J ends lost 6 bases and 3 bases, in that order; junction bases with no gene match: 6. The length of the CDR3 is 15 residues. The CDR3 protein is CASSRDRGLVYEQYF. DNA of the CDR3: TGTGCCAGCAGTCGGGACAGGGGGCTAGTCTACGAGCAGTACTTC. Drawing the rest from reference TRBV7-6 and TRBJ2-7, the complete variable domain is GAGVSQSPRYKVTKRGQDVALRCDPISGHVSLYWYRQALGQGPEFLTYFNYEAQQDKSGLPNDRFSAERPEGSISTLTIQRTEQRDSAMYRCASSRDRGLVYEQYFGPGTRLTVT.

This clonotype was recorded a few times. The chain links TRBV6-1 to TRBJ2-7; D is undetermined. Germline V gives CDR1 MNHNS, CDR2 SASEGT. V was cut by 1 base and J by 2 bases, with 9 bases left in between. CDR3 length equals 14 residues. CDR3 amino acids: CASSEGDTTYEQYF. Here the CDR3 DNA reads TGTGCCAGCAGTGAAGGTGACACTACCTACGAGCAGTACTTC.

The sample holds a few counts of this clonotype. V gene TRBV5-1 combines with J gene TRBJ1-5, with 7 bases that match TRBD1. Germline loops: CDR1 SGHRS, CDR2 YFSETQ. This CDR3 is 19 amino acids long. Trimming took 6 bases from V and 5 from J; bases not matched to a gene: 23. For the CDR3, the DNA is TGCGCCAGCACCCAAACCTTCGACGGGACAGCTCCCCCGGATCAGCCCCAGCATTTT. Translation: CASTQTFDGTAPPDQPQHF.

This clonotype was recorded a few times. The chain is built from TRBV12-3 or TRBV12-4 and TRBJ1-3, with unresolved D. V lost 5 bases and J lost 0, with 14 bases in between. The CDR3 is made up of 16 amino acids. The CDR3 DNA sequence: TGTGCCAGCAGTCTCCGGGAACCCAGCTCTGGAAACACCATATATTTT. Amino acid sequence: CASSLREPSSGNTIYF.

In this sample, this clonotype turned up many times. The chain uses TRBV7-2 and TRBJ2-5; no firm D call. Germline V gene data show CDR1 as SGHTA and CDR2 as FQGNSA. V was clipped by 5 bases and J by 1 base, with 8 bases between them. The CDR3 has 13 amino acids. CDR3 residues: CASSRQVQETQYF. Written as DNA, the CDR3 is TGTGCCAGCAGCCGGCAAGTCCAAGAGACCCAGTACTTC.

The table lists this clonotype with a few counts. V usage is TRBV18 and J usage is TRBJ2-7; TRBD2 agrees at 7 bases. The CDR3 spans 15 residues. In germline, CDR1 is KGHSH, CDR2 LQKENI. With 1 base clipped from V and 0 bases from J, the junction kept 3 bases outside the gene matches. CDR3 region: CASSPRGGTSYEQYF. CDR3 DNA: TGTGCCAGCTCACCACGGGGGGGTACCTCCTACGAGCAGTACTTC.

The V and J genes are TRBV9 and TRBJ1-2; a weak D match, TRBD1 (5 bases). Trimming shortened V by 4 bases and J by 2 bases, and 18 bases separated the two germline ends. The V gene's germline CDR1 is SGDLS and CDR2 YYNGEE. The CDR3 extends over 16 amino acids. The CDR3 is CASSKRLQDLNYGYTF. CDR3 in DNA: TGTGCCAGCAGCAAAAGGCTACAGGATTTGAACTATGGCTACACCTTC. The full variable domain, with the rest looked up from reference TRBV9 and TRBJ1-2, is DSGVTQTPKHLITATGQRVTLRCSPRSGDLSVYWYQQSLDQGLQFLIQYYNGEERAKGNILERFSAQQFPDLHSELNLSSLELGDSALYFCASSKRLQDLNYGYTFGSGTRLTVV.

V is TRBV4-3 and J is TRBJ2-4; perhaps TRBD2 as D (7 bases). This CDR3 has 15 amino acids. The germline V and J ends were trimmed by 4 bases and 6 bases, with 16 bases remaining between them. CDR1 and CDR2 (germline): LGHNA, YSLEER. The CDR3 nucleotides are TGCGCCAGCAGCCGGGAGGGGGGGGAGGGAAACATTCAGTACTTC. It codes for CASSREGGEGNIQYF.

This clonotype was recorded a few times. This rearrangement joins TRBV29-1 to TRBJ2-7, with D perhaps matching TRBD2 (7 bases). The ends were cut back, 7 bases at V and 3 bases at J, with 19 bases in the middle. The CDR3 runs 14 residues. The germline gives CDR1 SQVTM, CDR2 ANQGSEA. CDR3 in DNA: TGCAGCGCTGGAGGGGGGGGCAGTGGCTACGAGCAGTACTTC. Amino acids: CSAGGGGSGYEQYF.

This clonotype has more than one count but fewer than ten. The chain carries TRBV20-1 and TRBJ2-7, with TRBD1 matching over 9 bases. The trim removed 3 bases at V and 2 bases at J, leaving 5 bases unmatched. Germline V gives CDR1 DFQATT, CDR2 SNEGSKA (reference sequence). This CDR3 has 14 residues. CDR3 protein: CSARGDRETYEQYF. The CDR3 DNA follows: TGCAGTGCTAGGGGGGACAGGGAGACCTACGAGCAGTACTTC.

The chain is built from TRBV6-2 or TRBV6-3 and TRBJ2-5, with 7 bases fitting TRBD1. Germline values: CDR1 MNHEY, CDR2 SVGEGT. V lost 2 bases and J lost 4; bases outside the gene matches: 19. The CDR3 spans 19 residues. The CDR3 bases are TGTGCCAGCAGTTACCCTCCCGTTTCCCGGGACAGTCTCCGAGAGACCCAGTACTTC. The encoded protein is CASSYPPVSRDSLRETQYF.

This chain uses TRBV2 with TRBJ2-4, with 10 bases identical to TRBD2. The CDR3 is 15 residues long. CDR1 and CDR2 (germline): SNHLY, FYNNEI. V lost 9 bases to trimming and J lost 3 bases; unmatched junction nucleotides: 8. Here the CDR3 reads CASSLAGVGKNIQYF. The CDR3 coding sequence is TGTGCCAGTTCTCTAGCGGGAGTCGGCAAAAACATTCAGTACTTC.

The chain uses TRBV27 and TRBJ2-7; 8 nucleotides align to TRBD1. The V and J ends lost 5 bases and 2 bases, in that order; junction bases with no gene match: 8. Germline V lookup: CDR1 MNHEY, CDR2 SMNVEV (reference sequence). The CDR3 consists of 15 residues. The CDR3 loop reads CASSPRQGMTYEQYF. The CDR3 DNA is TGTGCCAGCAGTCCAAGACAGGGGATGACCTACGAGCAGTACTTC.

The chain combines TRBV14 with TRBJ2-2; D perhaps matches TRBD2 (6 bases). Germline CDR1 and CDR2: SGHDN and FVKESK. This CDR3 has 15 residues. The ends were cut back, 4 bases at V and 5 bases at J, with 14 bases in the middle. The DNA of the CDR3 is TGTGCCAGCAGCCCCGCGGGACTCGGGACCGGGGAGCTGTTTTTT. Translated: CASSPAGLGTGELFF.

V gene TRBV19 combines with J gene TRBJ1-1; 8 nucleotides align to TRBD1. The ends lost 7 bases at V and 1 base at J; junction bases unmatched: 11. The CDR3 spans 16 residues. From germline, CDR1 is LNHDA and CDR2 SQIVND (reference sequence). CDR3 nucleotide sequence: TGTGCCAGTAAATCTTATGTCGGGACAGGGAACACTGAAGCTTTCTTT. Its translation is CASKSYVGTGNTEAFF.

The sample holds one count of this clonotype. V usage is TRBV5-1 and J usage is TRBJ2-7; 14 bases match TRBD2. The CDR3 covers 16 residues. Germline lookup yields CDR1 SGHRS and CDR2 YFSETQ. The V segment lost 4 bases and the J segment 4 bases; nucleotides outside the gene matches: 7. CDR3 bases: TGCGCCAGCAGCGAGACTAGCGGGAGGGGAAAATACGAGCAGTACTTC. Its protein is CASSETSGRGKYEQYF. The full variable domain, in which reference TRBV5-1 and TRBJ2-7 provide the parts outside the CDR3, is KAGVTQTPRYLIKTRGQQVTLSCSPISGHRSVSWYQQTPGQGLQFLFEYFSETQRNKGNFPGRFSGRQFSNSRSEMNVSTLELGDSALYLCASSETSGRGKYEQYFGPGTRLTVT.

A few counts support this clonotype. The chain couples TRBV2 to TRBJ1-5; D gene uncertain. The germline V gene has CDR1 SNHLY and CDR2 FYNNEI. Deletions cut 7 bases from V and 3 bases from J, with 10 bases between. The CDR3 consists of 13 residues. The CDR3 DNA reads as TGTGCCAGCACTGCAGGAAACAATCAGCCCCAGCATTTT. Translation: CASTAGNNQPQHF.

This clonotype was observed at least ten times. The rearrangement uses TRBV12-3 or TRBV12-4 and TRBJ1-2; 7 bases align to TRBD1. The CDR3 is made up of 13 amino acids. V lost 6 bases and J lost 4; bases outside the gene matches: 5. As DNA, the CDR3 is TGTGCCAGCAGGCCGGGACAGCTCTATGGCTACACCTTC. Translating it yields CASRPGQLYGYTF.

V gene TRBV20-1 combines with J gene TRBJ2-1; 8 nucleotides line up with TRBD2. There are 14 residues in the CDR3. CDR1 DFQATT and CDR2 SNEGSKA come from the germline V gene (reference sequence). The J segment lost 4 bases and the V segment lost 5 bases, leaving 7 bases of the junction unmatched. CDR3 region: CSARGLVGYNEQFF. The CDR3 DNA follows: TGCAGTGCTCGGGGACTAGTAGGTTACAATGAGCAGTTCTTC.